Listed here is a single T cell receptor beta chain. Its antigen is unidentified. This sample was included in a study of T cell repertoires in cytomegalovirus infection. Looking at the study overall: Use of recently identified HLA-C-restricted and well-studied HLA-B-restricted CMV epitopes was part of the study. CMV infection plus the matching HLA type was flagged by public TCR beta signatures. General study points: Within the response measured ex vivo, HLA-C-restricted CMV-specific TCR beta clonotypes were dominant. The study identified carriers of CMV plus the relevant HLA from cumulative public TCR beta family frequency.

The CDR3 runs to 15 residues. Between the trimmed V and J ends, which lost 0 bases and 7 bases, there was a span of 15 bases. Germline CDR1 reads SEHNR; CDR2 reads FQNEAQ (reference sequence). TCRdb reanalysed the reads using MiXCR and keeps one entry per CDR3 protein. The sample contains roughly 860,000 distinct CDR3 sequences, around a third of which appear only once. Source: cultured CD8+ T cells from PBMCs, taken from culture after CMV antigen stimulation. J is TRBJ1-2 and V is TRBV7-9; possible D gene TRBD1, 5 bases. The source of this sequence is a human donor in good health (CMV status not recorded). Some clones in this sample may be carry-over from other donors' samples. DNA for the CDR3: TGTGCCAGCAGCTTAGCTAGGGGTGGCAGCCCTGGCTACACCTTC. Protein sequence: CASSLARGGSPGYTF.